The 11 T cell receptor beta chains below all came from one sample that was sequenced in a study of shared clonotypes between healthy human individuals. Measured with immunoSEQ multiplex PCR; TCRdb has only the in-frame clones, and not every one. Among approximately 470,000 clones listed, 70% to 80% were seen once. The sequenced material came from PBMCs. These receptor sequences come from a woman between 35 and 50 years old in good health. Some clones in this sample may be carry-over from other donors' samples.

As to this clone: Other DNA sequences in this sample translate to the same CDR3. The chain uses TRBV27 and TRBJ1-4; TRBD1 matches at 7 bases. CDR1 is MNHEY, CDR2 SMNVEV, per germline (reference sequence). CDR3 length: 15 residues. The J segment lost 3 bases and the V segment lost 0 bases, leaving 1 base of the junction unmatched. The CDR3, as DNA: TGTGCCAGCAGTTTATCCGGACAGGCTAATGAAAAACTGTTTTTT. Translation gives CASSLSGQANEKLFF.

This sequence joins TRBV29-1 and TRBJ2-3; D may be TRBD1 or TRBD2 (5 bases each). The CDR3 runs to 15 residues. V was pared by 7 bases and J by 3 bases, with 20 bases between. CDR1 and CDR2 (germline): SQVTM, ANQGSEA. For the CDR3, the DNA is TGCAGCGCCGCCCTGCACAGGAGGAGGACAGATACGCAGTATTTT. Residues: CSAALHRRRTDTQYF.

This clone was found many times. The chain links TRBV5-1 to TRBJ2-2; TRBD1 matches 10 bases. The V gene's germline CDR1 is SGHRS and CDR2 YFSETQ. V gave up 3 bases and J gave up 2 bases; unmatched junction bases: 1. CDR3 size: 15 residues. In DNA, the CDR3 is TGCGCCAGCAGCTGGGACAGGGGAAACACCGGGGAGCTGTTTTTT. This sequence encodes CASSWDRGNTGELFF. The variable domain in full, completed from reference TRBV5-1 and TRBJ2-2, reads KAGVTQTPRYLIKTRGQQVTLSCSPISGHRSVSWYQQTPGQGLQFLFEYFSETQRNKGNFPGRFSGRQFSNSRSEMNVSTLELGDSALYLCASSWDRGNTGELFFGEGSRLTVL.

A note on this clone: This sample includes further DNA sequences coding for the same CDR3. The V call is TRBV5-1, the J call TRBJ2-7; 8 bases match TRBD1. Germline loops: CDR1 SGHRS, CDR2 YFSETQ. The CDR3 consists of 14 residues. After removal of 2 bases from V and 6 bases from J, the junction contained 7 bases not matched to a gene. In DNA form, the CDR3 reads TGCGCCAGCAGCTTAGGACAGGGTAGCTCCGAGCAGTACTTC. It encodes CASSLGQGSSEQYF.

This clone turned up a few times. J is TRBJ2-3 and V is TRBV6-4; 10 bases match TRBD1. Losses at the gene ends were 7 bases for V and 3 bases for J; bases not matched to a gene: 7. CDR1 MRHNA and CDR2 SNTAGT come from the germline V gene. This CDR3 region has 15 residues. The CDR3 reads CASTPGTGETDTQYF. CDR3 DNA: TGTGCCAGCACCCCAGGGACAGGGGAAACAGATACGCAGTATTTT.

This sequence joins TRBV20-1 and TRBJ2-7; D is undetermined. The CDR3 is 11 amino acids. Germline loops: CDR1 DFQATT, CDR2 SNEGSKA (reference sequence). Trimming left V 6 bases short and J 4 bases short, with 10 bases between. The CDR3 nucleotides are TGCAGTGCGCCACGAAGTTACGAGCAGTACTTC. Its translation: CSAPRSYEQYF.

V and J are TRBV4-1 and TRBJ2-2; 10 bases agree with TRBD1. V trimming: 6 bases; J trimming: 7 bases; junction bases outside the gene matches: 5. CDR1 MGHRA and CDR2 YSYEKL come from the germline V gene. CDR3 length equals 14 residues. CDR3 in amino acids: CASRGGQGIGELFF. For the CDR3, the DNA is TGCGCCAGCAGGGGGGGACAGGGGATCGGGGAGCTGTTTTTT.

This chain uses TRBV12-5 with TRBJ2-7; D not resolved. The ends were cut back, 0 bases at V and 4 bases at J, with 16 bases in the middle. The CDR3 has 16 amino acids. Germline-derived CDR1 and CDR2 are LGHNT and FRNRAP. The CDR3 here is CASGLVLGLMGYEQYF. CDR3 DNA: TGTGCTAGTGGTTTGGTACTCGGGTTGATGGGGTACGAGCAGTACTTC.

As DNA, the CDR3 is TGTGCCAGCAGCAAGAGACAGGGGGACGAGCAGTACTTC. It translates to CASSKRQGDEQYF. The chain couples TRBV7-3 to TRBJ2-7; 9 positions agree with TRBD1. The V segment lost 5 bases and the J segment 5 bases; nucleotides outside the gene matches: 4. This CDR3 has 13 residues. From germline, CDR1 is SGHTA and CDR2 FQGTGA.

This rearrangement joins TRBV5-4 to TRBJ2-7, with TRBD1 identical over 8 bases. The ends lost 0 bases at V and 7 bases at J; junction bases unmatched: 3. The germline V gene has CDR1 SGHNT and CDR2 YYREEE (reference sequence). The CDR3 extends over 13 amino acids. The CDR3 region is CASSLDRGSEQYF. CDR3 coding DNA: TGTGCCAGCAGCTTGGACAGGGGGAGTGAGCAGTACTTC.

This rearrangement joins TRBV20-1 to TRBJ2-7; possible D gene TRBD2, 5 bases. Per germline, CDR1 DFQATT and CDR2 SNEGSKA (reference sequence). This CDR3 is built from 11 residues. V dropped 3 bases and J dropped 7 bases, with 10 bases sitting between them. This CDR3 is CSARRADEQYF. CDR3 nucleotides: TGCAGTGCTAGGCGGGCAGATGAGCAGTACTTC.